This T cell receptor beta chain was profiled in a study of beta chain features in type 1 diabetes (dated by TCRdb to the late 2010s). Turning to the overall study: No differences in mean age, gender distribution, total cell number or subset yield were found between patients and healthy donors. The study compared TCRB repertoires of sorted circulating CD4+ T cell subsets between recently diagnosed type 1 diabetes patients and matched healthy donors. A total of 107,917,701 sorted cells were examined across all samples, and RNA yield correlated strongly with the number of cells per subset. Whereas all 30 or so donors provided naive and central memory subsets, regulatory and stem cell-like memory subsets were isolated from just 8 patients and roughly eight healthy donors. Study-wide findings and limitations: HLA sub-analyses involved small numbers of individuals, so any influence of HLA type on TCRB rearrangement remained unresolved. Because cDNA was sequenced instead of genomic DNA, activated cells with high expression could be over-represented, although the groups did not differ in activation or CD3 levels. The naive, central memory and regulatory TCRB repertoires appeared to resemble one another more closely among patients than among healthy donors. In all four CD4+ subsets, TCRB CDR3 length was moderately but significantly shorter in type 1 diabetes patients. Shorter templates might have been favored by PCR, but patient and control samples were amplified and corrected together, so both groups would have been affected equally by any skew. Fewer insertions and more nucleotide deletions at VDJ recombination sites were observed in patients with type 1 diabetes, implying thymic rearrangement abnormalities.

V is pruned by 4 bases and J by 6 bases, leaving 9 bases of the junction without a gene match. From the cysteine up to the phenylalanine, the CDR3 has a length of 16 residues. Only CDR3 DNA remains: 48 bases, in frame from the first base. In the germline V gene, CDR1 corresponds to MNHNS and CDR2 to SASEGT. The entire amount of isolated RNA was reverse transcribed using the High Capacity cDNA Reverse Transcription Kit, so the sequenced TCRB transcripts were expressed ones. Deep immunoSEQ sequencing was performed on naive, central memory and regulatory T cell samples, with an average of about 3.6 million total reads per sample. Sorted cells were lysed in RLT buffer and RNA was extracted with DNase-treated RNeasy Micro or Mini kits, depending on cell number. To prevent cross-contamination, every cell subset was processed on its own, while patient and healthy donor samples were processed together. The immunoSEQ multiplex PCR was used to amplify TCRB sequences from cDNA, yielding 87-bp fragments that span the CDR3 region. Amplicons were sequenced on the Illumina HiSeq platform. The published analysis was carried out like this. Synthetic template baselines were used to correct PCR bias computationally, reads within Hamming distance 2 were collapsed together, and singletons that could not be merged were discarded. By aligning reads against IMGT, V, D and J genes, CDR3 length, and insertions or deletions at six rearrangement sites were assigned. Within each subset, clonotype counts were normalized to sorted cell number, and only after that were true diversity and Gini coefficients computed with the tcR R package. The overlap coefficient, calculated on TCRB nucleotide sequences, was used to measure repertoire sharing. Out-of-frame TCRB sequences from naive cells were analyzed as a proxy for the pre-selection repertoire. The source is immuneACCESS, and TCRdb retained only in-frame sequences with V and J called. Part of the clones is not carried over; for the studies checked, unresolved V genes explain less than half of this, and the remainder is unexplained. Clone size and V and J calls were adopted from that table, with D and trimming inferred from the DNA. The sample table records about 370,000 clones; less than 15% of these occur just once. The ten largest account for 0.019% of the sample.

Each donor gave one peripheral blood draw, averaging roughly 100 mL, which was collected into heparinised tubes. Using a panel that included CD45RO, CCR7, CD25, CD127, CD95 and CD27, naive, central memory, regulatory and stem cell-like memory CD4+ T cells were sorted on a BD FACSAria II. A purity above 98% was achieved for all sorted populations. PBMCs were separated immediately by Lymphoprep density gradient centrifugation and were stained directly, without being cultured. So that batch effects would be minimized, each experiment stained and sorted samples in pairs, pairing one healthy donor with one patient. On this clone: Its antigen specificity is not known. No much larger clonotype is one base removed from it; base qualities were not supplied.

What was sequenced was naive CD4+ T cells from blood. The cell subset or site label, as the study defines it: true naive CD4+ T cells. The receptor was derived from a woman younger than 30 in good health. The V and J genes are TRBV6-1 and TRBJ2-1; the central 10 bases match TRBD2. The CDR3 sequence is CASSGPSGRGANEQFF. The DNA is TGTGCCAGCAGTGGTCCTAGCGGGAGAGGGGCCAATGAGCAGTTCTTC.